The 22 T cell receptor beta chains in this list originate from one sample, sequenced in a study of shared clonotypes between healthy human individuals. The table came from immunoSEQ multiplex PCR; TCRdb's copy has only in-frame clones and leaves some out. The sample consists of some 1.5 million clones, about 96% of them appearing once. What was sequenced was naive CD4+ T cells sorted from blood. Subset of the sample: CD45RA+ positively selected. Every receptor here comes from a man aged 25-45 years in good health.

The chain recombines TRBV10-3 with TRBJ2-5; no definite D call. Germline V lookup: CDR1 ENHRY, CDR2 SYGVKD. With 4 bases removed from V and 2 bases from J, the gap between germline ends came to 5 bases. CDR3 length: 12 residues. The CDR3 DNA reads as TGTGCCATCAGTGTCCAGCAAGAGACCCAGTACTTC. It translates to CAISVQQETQYF.

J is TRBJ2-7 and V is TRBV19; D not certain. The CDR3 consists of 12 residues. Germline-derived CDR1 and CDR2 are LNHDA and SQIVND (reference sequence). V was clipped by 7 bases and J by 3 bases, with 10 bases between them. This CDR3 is CASTAPNYEQYF. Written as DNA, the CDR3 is TGTGCCAGTACCGCGCCGAACTACGAGCAGTACTTC.

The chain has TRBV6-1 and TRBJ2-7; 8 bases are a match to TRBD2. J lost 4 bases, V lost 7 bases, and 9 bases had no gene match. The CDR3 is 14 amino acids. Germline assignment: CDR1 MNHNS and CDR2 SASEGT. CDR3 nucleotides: TGTGCCAGCACACCGGGACTAGTCGGTTACGAGCAGTACTTC. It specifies CASTPGLVGYEQYF.

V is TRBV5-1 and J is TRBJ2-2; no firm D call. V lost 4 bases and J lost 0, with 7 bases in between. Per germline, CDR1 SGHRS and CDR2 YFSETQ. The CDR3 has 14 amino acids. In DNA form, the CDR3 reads TGCGCCAGCAGCCTGAATCCGAACACCGGGGAGCTGTTTTTT. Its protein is CASSLNPNTGELFF.

CDR3 nucleotide sequence: TGTGCCAGCTCACCATCGGGAACTAATCAGCCCCAGCATTTT. Translating gives CASSPSGTNQPQHF. This chain uses TRBV18 with TRBJ1-5; D gene unclear. Trimming removed 2 bases at V and 4 bases at J, with 9 bases between. The germline CDR1 and CDR2 sequences are KGHSH and LQKENI. The CDR3 spans 14 residues.

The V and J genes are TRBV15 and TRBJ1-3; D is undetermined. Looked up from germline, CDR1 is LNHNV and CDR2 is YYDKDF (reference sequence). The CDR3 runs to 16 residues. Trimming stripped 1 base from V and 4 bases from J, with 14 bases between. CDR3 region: CATSRAPRLLGNTIYF. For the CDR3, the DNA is TGTGCCACCAGCAGAGCCCCTCGCTTGTTAGGAAACACCATATATTTT. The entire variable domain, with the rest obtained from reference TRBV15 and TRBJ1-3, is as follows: DAMVIQNPRYQVTQFGKPVTLSCSQTLNHNVMYWYQQKSSQAPKLLFHYYDKDFNNEADTPDNFQSRRPNTSFCFLDIRSPGLGDTAMYLCATSRAPRLLGNTIYFGEGSWLTVV.

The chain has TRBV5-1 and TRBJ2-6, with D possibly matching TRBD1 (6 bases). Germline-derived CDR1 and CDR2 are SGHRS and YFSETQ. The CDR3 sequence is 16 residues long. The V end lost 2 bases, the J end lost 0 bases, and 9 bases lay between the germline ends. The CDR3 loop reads CASSFPGASGANVLTF. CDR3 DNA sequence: TGCGCCAGCAGCTTTCCAGGGGCCTCTGGGGCCAACGTCCTGACTTTC.

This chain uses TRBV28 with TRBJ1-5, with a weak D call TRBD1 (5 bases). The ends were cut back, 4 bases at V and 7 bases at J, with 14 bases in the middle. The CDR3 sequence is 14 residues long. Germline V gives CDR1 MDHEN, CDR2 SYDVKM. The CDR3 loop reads CASSSPTVIQPQHF. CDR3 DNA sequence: TGTGCCAGCAGTTCTCCGACAGTCATCCAGCCCCAGCATTTT. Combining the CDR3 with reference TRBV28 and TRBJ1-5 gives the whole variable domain DVKVTQSSRYLVKRTGEKVFLECVQDMDHENMFWYRQDPGLGLRLIYFSYDVKMKEKGDIPEGYSVSREKKERFSLILESASTNQTSMYLCASSSPTVIQPQHFGDGTRLSIL.

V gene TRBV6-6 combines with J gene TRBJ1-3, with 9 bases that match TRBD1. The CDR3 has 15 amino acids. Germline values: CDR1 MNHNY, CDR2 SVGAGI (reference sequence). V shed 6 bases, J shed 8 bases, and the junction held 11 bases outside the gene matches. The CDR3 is CASSSNRGLSDTIYF. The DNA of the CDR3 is TGTGCCAGCAGCTCGAACAGGGGGCTAAGTGACACCATATATTTT.

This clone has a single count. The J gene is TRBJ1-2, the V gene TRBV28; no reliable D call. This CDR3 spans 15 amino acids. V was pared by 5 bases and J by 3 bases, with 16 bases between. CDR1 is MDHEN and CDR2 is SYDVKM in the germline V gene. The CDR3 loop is CASSPADRPDYGYTF. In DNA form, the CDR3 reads TGTGCCAGCAGTCCAGCGGACCGACCTGACTATGGCTACACCTTC.

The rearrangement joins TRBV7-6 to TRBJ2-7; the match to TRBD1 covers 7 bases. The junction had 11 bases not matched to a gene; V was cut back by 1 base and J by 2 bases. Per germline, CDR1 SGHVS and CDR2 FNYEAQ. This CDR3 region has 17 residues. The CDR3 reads CASSLGRGQSYTYEQYF. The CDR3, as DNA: TGTGCCAGCAGCTTAGGCCGGGGACAGTCCTATACCTACGAGCAGTACTTC.

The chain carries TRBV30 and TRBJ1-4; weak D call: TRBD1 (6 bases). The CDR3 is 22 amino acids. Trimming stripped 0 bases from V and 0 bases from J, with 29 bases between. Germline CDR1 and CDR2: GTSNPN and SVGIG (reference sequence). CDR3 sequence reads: CAWSVRNIGTPNYGATNEKLFF. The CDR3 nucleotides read TGTGCCTGGAGTGTACGGAATATCGGGACACCTAATTACGGGGCAACTAATGAAAAACTGTTTTTT.

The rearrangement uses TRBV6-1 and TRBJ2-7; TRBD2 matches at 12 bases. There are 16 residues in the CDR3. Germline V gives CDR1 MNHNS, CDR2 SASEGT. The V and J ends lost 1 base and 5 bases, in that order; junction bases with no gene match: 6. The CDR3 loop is CASSEGLAGGLDEQYF. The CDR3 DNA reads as TGTGCCAGCAGTGAAGGCCTAGCGGGAGGGTTGGACGAGCAGTACTTC.

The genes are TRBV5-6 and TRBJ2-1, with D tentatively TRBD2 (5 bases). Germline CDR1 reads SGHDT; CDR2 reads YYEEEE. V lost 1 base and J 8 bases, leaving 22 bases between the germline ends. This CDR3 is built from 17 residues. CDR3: CASSLRPSGRARDEQFF. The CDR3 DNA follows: TGTGCCAGCAGCTTGCGGCCCAGTGGTAGGGCGAGGGATGAGCAGTTCTTC.

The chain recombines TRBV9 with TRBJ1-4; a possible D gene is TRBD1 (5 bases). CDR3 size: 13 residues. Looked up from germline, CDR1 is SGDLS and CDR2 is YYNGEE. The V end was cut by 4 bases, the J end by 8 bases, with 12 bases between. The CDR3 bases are TGTGCCAGCAGCCCAGACTCAGGGGAAAAACTGTTTTTT. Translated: CASSPDSGEKLFF. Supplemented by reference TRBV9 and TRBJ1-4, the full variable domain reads DSGVTQTPKHLITATGQRVTLRCSPRSGDLSVYWYQQSLDQGLQFLIQYYNGEERAKGNILERFSAQQFPDLHSELNLSSLELGDSALYFCASSPDSGEKLFFGSGTQLSVL.

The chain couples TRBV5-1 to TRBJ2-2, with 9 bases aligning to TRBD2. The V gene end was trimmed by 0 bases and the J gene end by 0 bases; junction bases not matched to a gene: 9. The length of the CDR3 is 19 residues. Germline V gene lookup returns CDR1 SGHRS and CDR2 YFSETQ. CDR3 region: CASSLAVLAGVSNTGELFF. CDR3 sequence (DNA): TGCGCCAGCAGCTTGGCCGTACTAGCGGGTGTTTCGAACACCGGGGAGCTGTTTTTT.

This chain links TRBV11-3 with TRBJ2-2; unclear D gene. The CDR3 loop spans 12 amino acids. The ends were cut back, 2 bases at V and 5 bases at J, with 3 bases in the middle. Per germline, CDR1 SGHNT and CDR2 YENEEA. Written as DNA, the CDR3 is TGTGCCAGCAGCTTAACAACCGGGGAGCTGTTTTTT. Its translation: CASSLTTGELFF.

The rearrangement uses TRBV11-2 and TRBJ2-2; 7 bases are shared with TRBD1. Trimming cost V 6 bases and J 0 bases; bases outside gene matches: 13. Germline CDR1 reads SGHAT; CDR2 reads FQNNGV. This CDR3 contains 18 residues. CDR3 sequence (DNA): TGTGCCAGCAGACGACCGGGACAGCGGTTCGCGAACACCGGGGAGCTGTTTTTT. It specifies CASRRPGQRFANTGELFF.

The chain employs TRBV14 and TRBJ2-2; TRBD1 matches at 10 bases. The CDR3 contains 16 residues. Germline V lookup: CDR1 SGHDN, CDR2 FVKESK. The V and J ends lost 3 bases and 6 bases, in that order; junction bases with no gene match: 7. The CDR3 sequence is CASSQFRDRGAGELFF. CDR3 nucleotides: TGTGCCAGCAGCCAGTTCCGGGACAGGGGCGCCGGGGAGCTGTTTTTT.

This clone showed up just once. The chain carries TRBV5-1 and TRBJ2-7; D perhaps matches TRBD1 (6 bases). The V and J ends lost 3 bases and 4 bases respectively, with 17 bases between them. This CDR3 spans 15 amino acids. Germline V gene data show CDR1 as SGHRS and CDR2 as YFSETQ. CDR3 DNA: TGCGCCAGCAGCTCGGCAGGGGCGCGGCATTACGAGCAGTACTTC. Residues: CASSSAGARHYEQYF.

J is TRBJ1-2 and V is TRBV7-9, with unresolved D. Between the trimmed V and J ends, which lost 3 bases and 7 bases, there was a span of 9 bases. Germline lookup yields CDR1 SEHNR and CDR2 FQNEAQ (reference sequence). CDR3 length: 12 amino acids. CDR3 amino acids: CASSFRLVGYTF. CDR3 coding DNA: TGTGCCAGCAGCTTCCGACTCGTTGGCTACACCTTC.

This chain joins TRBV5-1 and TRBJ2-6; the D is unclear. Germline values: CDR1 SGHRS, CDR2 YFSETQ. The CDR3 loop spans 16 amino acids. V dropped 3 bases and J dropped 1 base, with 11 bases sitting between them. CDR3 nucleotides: TGCGCCAGCAGCTGGGGTCGGACGTCTGGGGCCAACGTCCTGACTTTC. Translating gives CASSWGRTSGANVLTF. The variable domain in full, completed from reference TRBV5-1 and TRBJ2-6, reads KAGVTQTPRYLIKTRGQQVTLSCSPISGHRSVSWYQQTPGQGLQFLFEYFSETQRNKGNFPGRFSGRQFSNSRSEMNVSTLELGDSALYLCASSWGRTSGANVLTFGAGSRLTVL.